This TCR beta chain was recorded in a study of blood T cell repertoires in COVID-19. Turning to the study itself: Acute-phase and convalescent COVID-19 samples originated in the United States, Italy and Spain.

In the authors' workflow: For nucleated cells, counts were estimated from reference gene primer amplification. Sequencing was performed with immunoSEQ multiplex PCR; in TCRdb, only in-frame clones are kept and a portion is missing. The V and J calls and clone size are taken from that table; D and trimming were inferred from the DNA. The repertoire has 250,000 or so clones, 75% to 90% of them found once; the top ten carry roughly 1.8%. This CDR3 has 14 amino acids. J was trimmed by 5 bases and V by 6 bases; bases with no gene match: 9. The germline CDR1 and CDR2 sequences are WNHNN and SYGVQD (reference sequence).

Sample: peripheral blood. The chain recombines TRBV10-1 with TRBJ1-1, with TRBD1 identical over 7 bases. This sequence was found in a man aged 25-45 years with active or convalescent COVID-19. In DNA, the CDR3 is TGCGCCAGCAGGCAGGGGGAGATGTGGACTGAAGCTTTCTTT. It translates to CASRQGEMWTEAFF.